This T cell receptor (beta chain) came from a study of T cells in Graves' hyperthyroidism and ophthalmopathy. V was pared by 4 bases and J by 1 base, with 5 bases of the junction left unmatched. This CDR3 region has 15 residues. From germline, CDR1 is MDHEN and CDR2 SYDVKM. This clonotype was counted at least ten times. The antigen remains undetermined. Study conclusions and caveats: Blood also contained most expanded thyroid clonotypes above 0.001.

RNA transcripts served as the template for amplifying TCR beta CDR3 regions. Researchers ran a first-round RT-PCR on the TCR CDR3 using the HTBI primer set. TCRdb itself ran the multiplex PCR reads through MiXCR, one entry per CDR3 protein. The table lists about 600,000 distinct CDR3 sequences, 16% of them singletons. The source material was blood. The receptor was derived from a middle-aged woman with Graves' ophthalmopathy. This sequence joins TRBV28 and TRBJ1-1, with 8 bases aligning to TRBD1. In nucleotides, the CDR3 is TGTGCCAGCAGTTCCCGGACAGGGCCGAACACTGAAGCTTTCTTT. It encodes CASSSRTGPNTEAFF.